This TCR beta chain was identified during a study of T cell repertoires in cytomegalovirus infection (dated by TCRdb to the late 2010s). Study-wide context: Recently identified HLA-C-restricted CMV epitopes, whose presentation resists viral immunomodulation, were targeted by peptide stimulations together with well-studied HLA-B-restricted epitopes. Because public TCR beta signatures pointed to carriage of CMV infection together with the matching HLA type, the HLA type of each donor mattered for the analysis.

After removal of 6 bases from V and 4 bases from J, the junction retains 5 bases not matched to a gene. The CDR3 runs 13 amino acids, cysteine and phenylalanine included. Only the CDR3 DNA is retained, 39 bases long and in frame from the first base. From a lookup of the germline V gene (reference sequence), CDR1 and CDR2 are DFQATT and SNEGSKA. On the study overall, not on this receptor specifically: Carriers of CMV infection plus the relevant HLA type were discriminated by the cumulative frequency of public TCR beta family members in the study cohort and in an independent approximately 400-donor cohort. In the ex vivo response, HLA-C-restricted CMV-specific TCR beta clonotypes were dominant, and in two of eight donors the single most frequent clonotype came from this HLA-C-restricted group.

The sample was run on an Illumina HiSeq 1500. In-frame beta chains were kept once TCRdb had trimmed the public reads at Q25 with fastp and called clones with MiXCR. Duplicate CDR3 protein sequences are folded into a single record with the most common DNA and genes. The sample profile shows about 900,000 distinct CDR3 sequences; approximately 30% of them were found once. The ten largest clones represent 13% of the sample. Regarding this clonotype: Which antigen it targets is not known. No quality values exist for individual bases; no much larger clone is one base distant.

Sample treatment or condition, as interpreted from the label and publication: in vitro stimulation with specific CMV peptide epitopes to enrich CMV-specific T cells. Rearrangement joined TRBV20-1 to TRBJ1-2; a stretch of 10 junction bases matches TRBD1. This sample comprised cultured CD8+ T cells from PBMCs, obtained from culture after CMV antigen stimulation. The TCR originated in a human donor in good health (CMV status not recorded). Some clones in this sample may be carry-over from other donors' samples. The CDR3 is CSAKTGGGYGYTF. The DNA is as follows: TGCAGTGCAAAGACAGGGGGCGGCTATGGCTACACCTTC.